These 9 T cell receptor beta chains originate from one sample sequenced in a study of blood T cell repertoires in COVID-19. Sequencing used immunoSEQ multiplex PCR; TCRdb keeps in-frame clones, though not all of them. This table has about 64,000 clones, 84% appearing once. The specimen sequenced was peripheral blood. The receptors stem from a woman in her fifties or sixties with acute or convalescent COVID-19.

The chain carries TRBV11-2 and TRBJ2-5; D call uncertain. This CDR3 contains 10 residues. With 5 bases removed from V and 5 bases from J, the gap between germline ends came to 3 bases. Germline V gene sequence: CDR1 SGHAT, CDR2 FQNNGV. The CDR3 DNA is TGTGCCAGCAGCCTGGAGACCCAGTACTTC. The encoded protein is CASSLETQYF.

This chain connects TRBV24-1 to TRBJ2-3; 7 bases fit TRBD1. Germline V CDR1 and CDR2: KGHDR, SFDVKD. V trimming: 9 bases; J trimming: 0 bases; junction bases outside the gene matches: 5. The CDR3 contains 14 residues. The CDR3 sequence: CATGTVTSTDTQYF. The CDR3 nucleotides are TGTGCCACCGGGACAGTTACTAGCACAGATACGCAGTATTTT.

This sequence joins TRBV10-3 and TRBJ1-1; 10 bases are a match to TRBD1. The CDR3 consists of 15 residues. Germline CDR1 ENHRY, CDR2 SYGVKD. The V gene end was trimmed by 11 bases and the J gene end by 5 bases; junction bases not matched to a gene: 14. CDR3 DNA: TGTGCCGCCTCCTCCGGGACAGGGGTAGGAACTGAAGCTTTCTTT. This encodes CAASSGTGVGTEAFF.

The sample holds one count of this clone. This chain joins TRBV5-5 and TRBJ1-5, with TRBD1 identical over 7 bases. The J segment lost 4 bases and the V segment lost 2 bases, leaving 3 bases of the junction unmatched. Germline V gene data show CDR1 as SGHKS and CDR2 as YYEKEE (reference sequence). This CDR3 is built from 14 residues. The CDR3 nucleotides read TGTGCCAGCAGCTTCGGGACAGTAAATCAGCCCCAGCATTTT. This encodes CASSFGTVNQPQHF.

This chain connects TRBV5-1 to TRBJ2-7; 9 bases match TRBD2. CDR1 SGHRS and CDR2 YFSETQ come from the germline V gene. This CDR3 is 17 amino acids long. V shed 0 bases and J 8 bases; nucleotides not matched to a gene: 15. The CDR3 reads CASSLGVAGANYGQQYF. The CDR3 DNA reads as TGCGCCAGCAGCTTGGGGGTAGCGGGGGCCAACTACGGTCAGCAGTACTTC.

The chain employs TRBV29-1 and TRBJ1-1, with D perhaps TRBD1 (6 bases). V was trimmed by 5 bases and J by 1 base, leaving 11 bases between them. The CDR3 contains 13 residues. Germline V gene lookup returns CDR1 SQVTM and CDR2 ANQGSEA. The chain's CDR3 is CSVRGGRNTEAFF. CDR3 nucleotide sequence: TGCAGCGTTAGGGGGGGAAGGAACACTGAAGCTTTCTTT.

This clone was counted between two and nine times. This sample also contains other DNA sequences that code for the same CDR3. The chain has TRBV18 and TRBJ1-5, with 9 bases identical to TRBD1. V trimming: 4 bases; J trimming: 7 bases; junction bases outside the gene matches: 5. Germline values: CDR1 KGHSH, CDR2 LQKENI. The CDR3 runs 14 residues. CDR3 region: CASSLGQGRQPQHF. CDR3 nucleotide sequence: TGTGCCAGCTCACTGGGACAGGGCAGGCAGCCCCAGCATTTT.

V and J are TRBV2 and TRBJ1-3, with D perhaps TRBD1 (6 bases). The CDR3 is 15 residues long. CDR1 is SNHLY and CDR2 is FYNNEI in the germline V gene. V shed 7 bases and J shed 0 bases, with 13 bases lying between them. CDR3 bases: TGTGCCAGCAATCCCCGGACAGCCTCTGGAAACACCATATATTTT. Translating it yields CASNPRTASGNTIYF.

The chain employs TRBV7-8 and TRBJ1-1; D possibly corresponds to TRBD1 (6 bases). This CDR3 is built from 15 residues. CDR1 and CDR2 from the germline V gene are SGHVS and FQNEAQ. The germline V and J ends were trimmed by 0 bases and 6 bases, with 14 bases remaining between them. Written as DNA, the CDR3 is TGTGCCAGCAGCTTAGCCACGCCTGGGACATCTGAAGCTTTCTTT. Its protein is CASSLATPGTSEAFF.